The next 32 T cell receptor beta chains were all read from a single sample in a study of cytomegalovirus exposure and HLA in healthy donors. Primers: 60 Vbeta forward and 13 Jbeta reverse. Only in-frame clones appear in the TCRdb table, and some are missing; sequencing was by immunoSEQ multiplex PCR. The sample lists 150,000 to 200,000 clones, 81% seen once, with around 1.9% in the top ten. Source material: PBMCs. Receptors were obtained from a young man in good health and CMV-seronegative.

J is TRBJ1-5 and V is TRBV27; TRBD1 agrees at 10 bases. V lost 3 bases to trimming and J lost 1 base; unmatched junction nucleotides: 0. The CDR3 length is 15 residues. Germline lookup yields CDR1 MNHEY and CDR2 SMNVEV (reference sequence). In DNA, the CDR3 is TGTGCCAGCAGTTTGGACAGGGGGAGCAATCAGCCCCAGCATTTT. Amino acid sequence: CASSLDRGSNQPQHF.

CDR3 nucleotide sequence: TGTGCCAGCAGCACTCGGACAGGGGGGGTCTACGAGCAGTACTTC. This gives the protein CASSTRTGGVYEQYF. This chain links TRBV7-2 with TRBJ2-7; 10 nucleotides match TRBD1. The germline CDR1 and CDR2 sequences are SGHTA and FQGNSA. The CDR3 is made up of 15 amino acids. Trimming cost V 5 bases and J 3 bases; bases outside gene matches: 7.

The J gene is TRBJ2-5, the V gene TRBV10-2; 7 bases are a match to TRBD2. V lost 6 bases to trimming and J lost 1 base; unmatched junction nucleotides: 8. There are 15 residues in the CDR3. Per the germline V gene, CDR1 is WSHSY and CDR2 is SAAADI. The CDR3 bases are TGCGCCAGCAGGGACGCTAGCGGAGTCCAAGAGACCCAGTACTTC. This encodes CASRDASGVQETQYF.

J is TRBJ2-6 and V is TRBV30; D is unresolved. Deletions cut 1 base from V and 0 bases from J, with 4 bases between. The CDR3 has 14 residues. Germline CDR1 is GTSNPN and CDR2 is SVGIG (reference sequence). The CDR3 reads CAWSDFSGANVLTF. The CDR3 DNA reads TGTGCCTGGAGTGACTTCTCTGGGGCCAACGTCCTGACTTTC.

The chain joins TRBV6-5 to TRBJ2-3; 8 positions agree with TRBD2. CDR1 is MNHEY, CDR2 SVGAGI, per germline. The length of the CDR3 is 15 residues. J lost 1 base, V lost 2 bases, and 2 bases had no gene match. The CDR3 loop is CASSYGRGGTDTQYF. The CDR3 coding sequence is TGTGCCAGCAGTTACGGGCGGGGGGGCACAGATACGCAGTATTTT.

This clone was recorded once. This chain connects TRBV25-1 to TRBJ1-3; D uncertain. Germline CDR1 and CDR2: MGHDK and SYGVNS. Trimming left V 3 bases short and J 8 bases short, with 8 bases between. This CDR3 spans 12 amino acids. The CDR3 sequence: CASSEPSDTIYF. In DNA form, the CDR3 reads TGTGCCAGCAGTGAGCCCTCAGACACCATATATTTT.

This clone was detected a few times. The rearrangement joins TRBV9 to TRBJ1-1, with a possible D match to TRBD1 (5 bases). Trimming cost V 3 bases and J 2 bases, with 8 bases left between them. The CDR3 sequence is 13 residues long. CDR1 SGDLS and CDR2 YYNGEE come from the germline V gene. The CDR3 coding sequence is TGTGCCAGCAGCGCCGGGGGTAACACTGAAGCTTTCTTT. Amino acid sequence: CASSAGGNTEAFF.

This clone was seen a few times. The rearrangement joins TRBV27 to TRBJ2-7; 10 nucleotides align to TRBD2. CDR3 length: 15 residues. The trim removed 6 bases at V and 2 bases at J, leaving 7 bases unmatched. Germline V gives CDR1 MNHEY, CDR2 SMNVEV (reference sequence). CDR3 nucleotides: TGTGCCAGCAGGTGGGACGGGACTAGCGCCTACGAGCAGTACTTC. Its protein is CASRWDGTSAYEQYF.

The chain links TRBV19 to TRBJ1-6, with unresolved D. Germline V gives CDR1 LNHDA, CDR2 SQIVND (reference sequence). Deletions cut 6 bases from V and 7 bases from J, with 7 bases between. CDR3 size: 12 residues. CDR3 sequence reads: CASRSQNSPLHF. The CDR3 nucleotides are TGTGCCAGTAGATCCCAGAATTCACCCCTCCACTTT.

This rearrangement joins TRBV5-1 to TRBJ2-3, with 7 bases fitting TRBD2. Germline V CDR1 and CDR2: SGHRS, YFSETQ. The V segment lost 4 bases and the J segment 9 bases; nucleotides outside the gene matches: 14. This CDR3 comprises 15 residues. The CDR3 DNA reads TGCGCCAGCAGCCCTGCGGGACGGAAGCGGGAAACGCAGTATTTT. Protein product: CASSPAGRKRETQYF.

Only a few counts were recorded for this clone. The CDR3 carries no conserved terminal phenylalanine or tryptophan, so it likely arises from a read error. No DNA is shown, since the ends of the CDR3 on it are uncertain; the CDR3 is the one TCRdb lists. This chain connects TRBV6-1 to TRBJ1-2; the table calls TRBD1, which could not be checked here. The CDR3 is 13 amino acids in total, end residues counted. CDR1 MNHNS and CDR2 SASEGT come from the germline V gene. Here the CDR3 reads CASSEAPSDSFKI.

This clone rates as medium-sized. This sample includes further DNA sequences coding for the same CDR3. V gene TRBV9 combines with J gene TRBJ2-2; 8 positions agree with TRBD1. V was pared by 4 bases and J by 1 base, with 3 bases of the junction left unmatched. The germline V gene has CDR1 SGDLS and CDR2 YYNGEE. CDR3 length equals 15 residues. CDR3 bases: TGTGCCAGCAGCCCGGGGACAGGGAACACCGGGGAGCTGTTTTTT. It specifies CASSPGTGNTGELFF.

The chain uses TRBV5-6 and TRBJ1-2; perhaps TRBD1 as D (5 bases). Trimming removed 9 bases at V and 4 bases at J, with 25 bases between. CDR3 size: 16 residues. CDR1 and CDR2 from the germline V gene are SGHDT and YYEEEE. This CDR3 reads CATWANRMRLGYGYTF. CDR3 in DNA: TGTGCCACCTGGGCGAACAGGATGCGGTTGGGCTATGGCTACACCTTC.

This chain links TRBV28 with TRBJ1-1, with TRBD1 matching 7 bases. Germline CDR1 is MDHEN and CDR2 is SYDVKM. The CDR3 extends over 14 amino acids. V was clipped by 4 bases and J by 10 bases; unmatched bases: 12. The CDR3 is CASSWGDREGGAFF. As DNA, the CDR3 is TGTGCCAGCAGTTGGGGCGACAGGGAAGGTGGAGCTTTCTTT.

The chain joins TRBV4-3 to TRBJ2-7, with D tentatively TRBD2 (6 bases). Germline CDR1 and CDR2: LGHNA and YSLEER. Trimming removed 1 base from V and 6 bases from J, with 16 bases in between. CDR3 size: 15 residues. In DNA, the CDR3 is TGCGCCAGCAGCCAAGGGTCCCCGGGGCGGGGCGAGCAGTACTTC. It yields the protein CASSQGSPGRGEQYF.

This rearrangement joins TRBV19 to TRBJ1-1; 7 bases match TRBD1. CDR1 LNHDA and CDR2 SQIVND come from the germline V gene (reference sequence). The V and J ends lost 1 base and 0 bases, in that order; junction bases with no gene match: 5. This CDR3 has 16 residues. CDR3 coding DNA: TGTGCCAGTAGTATAGCCCCAACAGGGGTGAACACTGAAGCTTTCTTT. This sequence encodes CASSIAPTGVNTEAFF.

J is TRBJ2-7 and V is TRBV7-9, with 7 bases matching TRBD2. Germline V gene lookup returns CDR1 SEHNR and CDR2 FQNEAQ (reference sequence). Trimming took 5 bases from V and 6 from J; bases not matched to a gene: 19. This CDR3 spans 17 amino acids. This CDR3 is CASSLIPRVLGGGEQYF. The CDR3 DNA follows: TGTGCCAGCAGCCTCATACCCAGGGTTTTGGGGGGGGGCGAGCAGTACTTC.

V is TRBV7-3 and J is TRBJ2-3; a possible D gene is TRBD1 (6 bases). The CDR3 loop spans 15 amino acids. Looked up from germline, CDR1 is SGHTA and CDR2 is FQGTGA. V lost 2 bases and J lost 2, with 11 bases in between. CDR3 DNA: TGTGCCAGCAGCTTAGTAACAGGGACCACAGATACGCAGTATTTT. It translates to CASSLVTGTTDTQYF.

This rearrangement joins TRBV19 to TRBJ2-3; maybe TRBD2 (6 bases). The CDR3 has 14 residues. Per germline, CDR1 LNHDA and CDR2 SQIVND (reference sequence). Trimming removed 3 bases from V and 3 bases from J, with 10 bases in between. The CDR3 DNA follows: TGTGCCAGTAGTATGGCGGGAAAGACAGATACGCAGTATTTT. Amino acid sequence: CASSMAGKTDTQYF.

This clone was observed once. The rearrangement uses TRBV5-1 and TRBJ2-3; D gene ambiguous. Trimming removed 4 bases at V and 0 bases at J, with 9 bases between. The CDR3 consists of 14 residues. CDR1 is SGHRS, CDR2 YFSETQ, per germline. The CDR3: CASSQQESTDTQYF. The CDR3 region has the DNA TGCGCCAGCAGCCAACAAGAAAGCACAGATACGCAGTATTTT.

This clone showed up just once. The V gene is TRBV5-1, the J gene TRBJ1-3; the D is unclear. Trimming cost V 0 bases and J 0 bases, with 13 bases left between them. The CDR3 is 17 residues long. Germline V CDR1 and CDR2: SGHRS, YFSETQ. CDR3 nucleotides: TGCGCCAGCAGCTTGGCAGGTGTATGGGTCTCTGGAAACACCATATATTTT. Translation gives CASSLAGVWVSGNTIYF.

The chain couples TRBV7-9 to TRBJ2-3; 9 nucleotides agree with TRBD2. CDR3 length equals 15 residues. The V gene end was trimmed by 7 bases and the J gene end by 1 base; junction bases not matched to a gene: 6. The germline V gene encodes CDR1 SEHNR and CDR2 FQNEAQ (reference sequence). CDR3 in DNA: TGTGCCAGCAACCCGAGGACTAGCGGCACAGATACGCAGTATTTT. Amino acid sequence: CASNPRTSGTDTQYF.

There are a few counts of this clone. The rearrangement joins TRBV7-6 to TRBJ2-7, with a possible D match to TRBD2 (5 bases). CDR3 length: 13 residues. The V gene's germline CDR1 is SGHVS and CDR2 FNYEAQ. V was shortened by 5 bases and J by 3 bases, with 11 bases between the two germline ends. The CDR3 DNA sequence: TGTGCCAGCAGCCCCGGACTGAGCTACGAGCAGTACTTC. This gives the protein CASSPGLSYEQYF.

This clone has only one observation. The chain combines TRBV2 with TRBJ2-5, with a tentative D call TRBD1 (5 bases). The CDR3 sequence is 13 residues long. The V gene lost 7 bases and the J gene lost 1 base, with 10 bases spanning the gap. CDR1 and CDR2 from the germline V gene are SNHLY and FYNNEI. The chain's CDR3 is CASTLQGQETQYF. CDR3 DNA sequence: TGTGCCAGCACTCTGCAGGGCCAAGAGACCCAGTACTTC.

The chain recombines TRBV4-1 with TRBJ2-1; D is possibly TRBD2 (5 bases). V gave up 4 bases and J gave up 0 bases, with 19 bases separating them. CDR3 size: 18 residues. Looked up from germline, CDR1 is MGHRA and CDR2 is YSYEKL. CDR3 sequence (DNA): TGCGCCAGCAGCCCCGACTCTAGCAAGAAGAGCTCCTACAATGAGCAGTTCTTC. It is translated as CASSPDSSKKSSYNEQFF.

The chain employs TRBV18 and TRBJ2-1; D remains unclear. This CDR3 is 13 amino acids long. Germline V gives CDR1 KGHSH, CDR2 LQKENI. Trimming cost V 2 bases and J 8 bases, with 10 bases left between them. In DNA, the CDR3 is TGTGCCAGCTCACCAGCCATGGCGGATGAGCAGTTCTTC. Amino acid sequence: CASSPAMADEQFF. Looking up the rest from reference TRBV18 and TRBJ2-1 gives the full variable domain: NAGVMQNPRHLVRRRGQEARLRCSPMKGHSHVYWYRQLPEEGLKFMVYLQKENIIDESGMPKERFSAEFPKEGPSILRIQQVVRGDSAAYFCASSPAMADEQFFGPGTRLTVL.

The chain is built from TRBV6-1 and TRBJ1-2; D possibly corresponds to TRBD1 (6 bases). Looked up from germline, CDR1 is MNHNS and CDR2 is SASEGT. V was shortened by 11 bases and J by 3 bases, with 13 bases between the two germline ends. This CDR3 comprises 12 residues. The CDR3 reads CAAEGDYYGYTF. CDR3 coding DNA: TGTGCCGCAGAGGGGGATTACTATGGCTACACCTTC.

This rearrangement joins TRBV28 to TRBJ1-6, with D unclear. The CDR3 length is 14 residues. Trimming took off 7 bases at V and 9 bases at J, with 16 bases between the two ends. CDR1 and CDR2 (germline): MDHEN, SYDVKM. The CDR3, as DNA: TGTGCCAGCACGGTCTACGGCGGGATTTCACCCCTCCACTTT. Residues: CASTVYGGISPLHF. Full variable domain (remainder filled in from reference TRBV28 and TRBJ1-6): DVKVTQSSRYLVKRTGEKVFLECVQDMDHENMFWYRQDPGLGLRLIYFSYDVKMKEKGDIPEGYSVSREKKERFSLILESASTNQTSMYLCASTVYGGISPLHFGNGTRLTVT.

The genes are TRBV5-1 and TRBJ1-1, with 10 bases matching TRBD1. CDR1 and CDR2 from the germline V gene are SGHRS and YFSETQ. Unmatched junction bases numbered 4, after V lost 4 bases and J lost 1 base. The CDR3 has 15 amino acids. The CDR3 DNA is TGCGCCAGCAGCCGTAGGACAGGGGGGAACACTGAAGCTTTCTTT. It codes for CASSRRTGGNTEAFF.

The chain couples TRBV7-2 to TRBJ2-7; a possible D gene is TRBD1 (6 bases). With 1 base removed from V and 3 bases from J, the gap between germline ends came to 10 bases. The CDR3 length is 14 residues. Germline values: CDR1 SGHTA, CDR2 FQGNSA. The chain's CDR3 is CASSLVVGGYEQYF. As DNA, the CDR3 is TGTGCCAGCAGCTTAGTAGTAGGGGGCTACGAGCAGTACTTC.

This chain connects TRBV5-1 to TRBJ1-1; TRBD1 matches 7 bases. This CDR3 comprises 14 residues. Germline CDR1 is SGHRS and CDR2 is YFSETQ. V was pared by 5 bases and J by 2 bases, with 6 bases of the junction left unmatched. The CDR3 region is CASSGTVENTEAFF. CDR3 in DNA: TGCGCCAGCAGTGGGACAGTAGAAAACACTGAAGCTTTCTTT. Full variable domain (remainder filled in from reference TRBV5-1 and TRBJ1-1): KAGVTQTPRYLIKTRGQQVTLSCSPISGHRSVSWYQQTPGQGLQFLFEYFSETQRNKGNFPGRFSGRQFSNSRSEMNVSTLELGDSALYLCASSGTVENTEAFFGQGTRLTVV.

A note on this clone: This same CDR3 is encoded by further DNA sequences in the sample. V is TRBV4-3 and J is TRBJ2-7; 9 bases map to TRBD1. This CDR3 spans 16 amino acids. The V and J ends lost 0 bases and 1 base, in that order; junction bases with no gene match: 4. Germline CDR1 and CDR2: LGHNA and YSLEER. CDR3 nucleotides: TGCGCCAGCAGCCAAGATTTAGGGACAGGGTCCTACGAGCAGTACTTC. As protein: CASSQDLGTGSYEQYF.